One T cell receptor beta chain is described in this entry. These data originate in a study of OX40 agonist ivuxolimab in advanced cancers. Sequencing was performed with immunoSEQ multiplex PCR; in TCRdb, only in-frame clones are kept and a portion is missing. The sample shows some 130,000 clones, 90% of them seen only once. People who had autoimmune disease history or systemic immunosuppression were excluded. The germline V gene encodes CDR1 KGHSH and CDR2 LQKENI. The junction had 5 bases not matched to a gene; V was cut back by 3 bases and J by 6 bases. The CDR3 has 14 amino acids. The sequences come from CD4+ or CD8+ T cells sorted from blood, collected in a trial of the OX40 agonist ivuxolimab. The chain links TRBV18 to TRBJ2-1; TRBD1 matches 7 bases. This TCR was recovered from an adult with an advanced solid tumor such as melanoma, head and neck, liver or kidney cancer. The CDR3 coding sequence is TGTGCCAGCTCACCGGGGACAGAATCCAATGAGCAGTTCTTC. This sequence encodes CASSPGTESNEQFF.